This T cell receptor (beta chain) was documented in a study of blood T cell repertoires in COVID-19. Study in general: From T cells, B-cell-depleted T cells, or PBMCs came the material, which was cDNA or gDNA.

This clone has more than one count but fewer than ten. Per the study methods: Reference gene primer amplification gave estimated nucleated cell counts. Sequenced by immunoSEQ multiplex PCR; TCRdb stores in-frame clones only, minus some. For V, J and clone size, that table is used; D and trimming come from the DNA. The sample shows about 400,000 clones, around 87% of them seen only once. CDR3 length equals 13 residues. Germline V CDR1 and CDR2: SGHTS, YDEGEE. With 0 bases removed from V and 4 bases from J, the gap between germline ends came to 5 bases. Sequencing was performed on peripheral blood. This clonotype was sampled from a human donor in a cohort sampled during active COVID-19. The chain joins TRBV5-8 to TRBJ1-5, with D unresolved. The chain's CDR3 is CASSLAPNQPQHF. As DNA, the CDR3 is TGTGCCAGCAGCTTGGCCCCGAATCAGCCCCAGCATTTT.